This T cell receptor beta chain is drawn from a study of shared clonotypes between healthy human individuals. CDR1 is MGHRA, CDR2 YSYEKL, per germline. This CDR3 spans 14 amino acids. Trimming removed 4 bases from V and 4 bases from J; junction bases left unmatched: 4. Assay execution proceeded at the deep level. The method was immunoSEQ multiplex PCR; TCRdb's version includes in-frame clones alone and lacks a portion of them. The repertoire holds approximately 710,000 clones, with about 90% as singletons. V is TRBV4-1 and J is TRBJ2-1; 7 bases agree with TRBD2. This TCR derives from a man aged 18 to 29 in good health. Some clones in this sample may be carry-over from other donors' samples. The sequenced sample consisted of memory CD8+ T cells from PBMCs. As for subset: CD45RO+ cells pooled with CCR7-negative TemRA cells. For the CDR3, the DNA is TGCGCCAGCAGCCGAGAAGCGGGGTACAATGAGCAGTTCTTC. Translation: CASSREAGYNEQFF.